This T cell receptor (beta chain) was profiled in a study of blood T cells in healthy people across ages. Study-wide points: With age, beta diversity per million T cells declined roughly linearly, significantly by around 43.

Each sample provided at least 5 micrograms of extracted total RNA. Per the germline V gene, CDR1 is SGHAT and CDR2 is FQNNGV. The CDR3 totals 19 residues. V lost 3 bases to trimming and J lost 5 bases, with 27 bases between them. Turning to this clonotype: The antigen remains unidentified.

Primed by a sample-barcoded 5' primer and a J-beta primer mix, a second PCR proceeded for roughly 6 to 12 cycles. Each cDNA molecule was tagged by a template-switch adaptor with 12 random nucleotides. TCRdb reprocessed the 5' RACE reads with MiXCR, giving one entry per CDR3 protein. The data show around 650,000 distinct CDR3 sequences, approximately 40% seen once. Sequenced input: blood. This sequence originates from a man older than 75 in good health. The chain joins TRBV11-2 to TRBJ2-3; perhaps TRBD1 as D (6 bases). DNA of the CDR3: TGTGCCAGCAGCTTTCGAGTGGATCGGGCGGTTGGGACACAAGATACGCAGTATTTT. Protein product: CASSFRVDRAVGTQDTQYF.